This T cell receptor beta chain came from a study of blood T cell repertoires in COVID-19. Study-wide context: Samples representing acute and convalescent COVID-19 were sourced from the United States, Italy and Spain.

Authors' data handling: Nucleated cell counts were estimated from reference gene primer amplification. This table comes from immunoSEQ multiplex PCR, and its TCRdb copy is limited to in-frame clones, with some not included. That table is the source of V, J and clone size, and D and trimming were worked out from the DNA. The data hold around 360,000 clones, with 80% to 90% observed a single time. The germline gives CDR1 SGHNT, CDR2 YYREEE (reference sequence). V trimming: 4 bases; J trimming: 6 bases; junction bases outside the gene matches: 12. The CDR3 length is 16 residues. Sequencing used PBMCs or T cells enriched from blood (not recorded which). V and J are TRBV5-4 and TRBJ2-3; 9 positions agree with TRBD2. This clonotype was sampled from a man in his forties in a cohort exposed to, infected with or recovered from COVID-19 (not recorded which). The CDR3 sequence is CASSPPGVAGADTQYF. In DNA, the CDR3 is TGTGCCAGCAGCCCACCAGGGGTAGCGGGAGCGGATACGCAGTATTTT.